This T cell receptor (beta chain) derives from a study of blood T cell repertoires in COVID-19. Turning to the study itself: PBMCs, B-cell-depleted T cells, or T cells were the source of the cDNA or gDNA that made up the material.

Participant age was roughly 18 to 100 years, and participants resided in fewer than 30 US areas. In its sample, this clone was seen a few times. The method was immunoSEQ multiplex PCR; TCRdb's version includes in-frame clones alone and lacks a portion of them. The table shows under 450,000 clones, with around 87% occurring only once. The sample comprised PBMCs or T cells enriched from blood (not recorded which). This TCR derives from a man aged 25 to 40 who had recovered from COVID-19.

As DNA, the CDR3 is TGTGCCAGCAGTTACCCAGGGGGCAAAGCGCCCCTCCACTTT. Amino acids: CASSYPGGKAPLHF. The J gene is TRBJ1-6, the V gene TRBV6-5, with TRBD1 matching 8 bases. This CDR3 region has 14 residues. The germline CDR1 and CDR2 sequences are MNHEY and SVGAGI. Germline trimming cut 2 bases from V and 13 bases from J; bases unmatched to any gene: 7.